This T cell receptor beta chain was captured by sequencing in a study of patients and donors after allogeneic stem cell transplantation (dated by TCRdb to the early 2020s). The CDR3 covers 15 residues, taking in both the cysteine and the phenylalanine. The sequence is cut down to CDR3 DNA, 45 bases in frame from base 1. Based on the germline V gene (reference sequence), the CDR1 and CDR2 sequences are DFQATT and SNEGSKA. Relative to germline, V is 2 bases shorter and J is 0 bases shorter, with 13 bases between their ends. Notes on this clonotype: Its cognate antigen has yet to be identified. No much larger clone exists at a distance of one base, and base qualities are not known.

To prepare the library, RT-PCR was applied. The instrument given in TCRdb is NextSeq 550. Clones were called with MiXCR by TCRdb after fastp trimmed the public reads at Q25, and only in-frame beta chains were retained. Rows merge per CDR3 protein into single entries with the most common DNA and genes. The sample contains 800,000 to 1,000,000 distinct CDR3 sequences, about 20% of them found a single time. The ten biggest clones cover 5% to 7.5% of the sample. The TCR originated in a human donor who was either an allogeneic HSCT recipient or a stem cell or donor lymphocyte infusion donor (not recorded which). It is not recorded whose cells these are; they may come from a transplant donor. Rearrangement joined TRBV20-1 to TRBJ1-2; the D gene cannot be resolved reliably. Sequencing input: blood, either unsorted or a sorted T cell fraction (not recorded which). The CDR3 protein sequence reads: CSARNLLDPNYGYTF. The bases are TGCAGTGCTAGAAATCTCCTCGACCCTAACTATGGCTACACCTTC.